The rows below give T cell receptor beta chains drawn from one sample of a study of T-cell reconstitution after alpha-beta-depleted transplantation in children. MiXCR, applied by TCRdb to the PCR reads, yields one record per CDR3 protein. The sample carries 900,000 or so distinct CDR3 sequences, 16% recorded once. The sequencing here drew on PBMCs, mostly from graft donor cells, taken 360 days after TCRalphabeta/CD19-depleted stem cell transplant. These receptors originate from a male patient aged 10 to 17 who had a stem cell transplant for acute lymphoblastic leukemia, so the T cells may come from the graft donor. CDR3s include the opening cysteine and the closing phenylalanine or tryptophan. The D gene is left open where the match is weak. Where a row states a size, it is once, few, many or the class of an expanded clone; other rows omit it.

cdr3_aa cdr3_nt v_call clone_size j_call d_call
CASSLDRGSGELFF TGTGCCAGCAGCCTGGACAGGGGATCCGGGGAGCTGTTTTTT TRBV7-7 few TRBJ2-2 TRBD1
CSAKQDGATEAFF TGCAGTGCTAAACAGGACGGTGCAACTGAAGCTTTCTTT TRBV20-1 few TRBJ1-1 .
CASSPHFGLYGYTF TGTGCCAGCAGCCCACATTTTGGGTTGTATGGCTACACCTTC TRBV7-6 . TRBJ1-2 .
CASSPNWNNEQFF TGTGCCAGCAGCCCTAACTGGAACAATGAGCAGTTCTTC TRBV7-8 once TRBJ2-1 .
CASSGGAFNTEAFF TGCGCCAGCAGTGGGGGAGCGTTTAACACTGAAGCTTTCTTT TRBV10-1 many TRBJ1-1 .
CASSLIAASNQPQHF TGTGCCAGCAGTTTAATCGCCGCGTCCAATCAGCCCCAGCATTTT TRBV27 . TRBJ1-5 .
CASKRLGISTDTQYF TGTGCCAGCAAGCGGCTAGGAATCAGCACAGATACGCAGTATTTT TRBV12-3/TRBV12-4 few TRBJ2-3 .
CSARSSGRALEQFF TGCAGTGCTAGGTCGAGCGGGAGGGCCCTTGAGCAGTTCTTC TRBV20-1 few TRBJ2-1 TRBD2
CASSLGSPATYEQYF TGTGCCAGCAGTTTGGGTAGCCCTGCTACCTACGAGCAGTACTTC TRBV27 many TRBJ2-7 .
CASSLEISGTSYEQYF TGCGCCAGCAGCTTGGAGATTAGCGGGACCTCCTACGAGCAGTACTTC TRBV5-1 . TRBJ2-7 TRBD2
CASRTGGRGYTF TGCGCCAGCCGAACAGGGGGAAGGGGCTACACCTTC TRBV10-2 few TRBJ1-2 TRBD1
CASGPYGGSWETQYF TGTGCCAGCGGCCCCTACGGCGGGAGTTGGGAGACCCAGTACTTC TRBV25-1 . TRBJ2-5 TRBD2
CATSRDRNIYEQYF TGTGCCACCAGCCGGGACAGGAACATCTACGAGCAGTACTTC TRBV15 . TRBJ2-7 TRBD1
CASSLRTDEQFF TGTGCCAGCAGTTTAAGAACGGATGAGCAGTTCTTC TRBV12-3/TRBV12-4 . TRBJ2-1 .
CASSFYAGTGPTVNEKLFF TGTGCCAGCAGCTTTTATGCCGGGACAGGTCCGACCGTGAATGAAAAACTGTTTTTT TRBV5-6 . TRBJ1-4 TRBD1
CAISDLLTDTQYF TGTGCCATCAGTGATCTTCTCACAGATACGCAGTATTTT TRBV10-3 . TRBJ2-3 .
CATAGQGYTGELFF TGTGCCACCGCCGGACAGGGTTACACCGGGGAGCTGTTTTTT TRBV19 . TRBJ2-2 TRBD1
CASSRDRESDEQFF TGTGCCAGCTCCCGCGACAGGGAGAGCGATGAGCAGTTCTTC TRBV12-3/TRBV12-4 few TRBJ2-1 TRBD1
CAIRQKDEQFF TGTGCCATCAGGCAGAAGGATGAGCAGTTCTTC TRBV10-3 many TRBJ2-1 .
CAGLGNSTDTQYF TGCGCCGGTCTAGGGAACAGCACAGATACGCAGTATTTT TRBV10-1 . TRBJ2-3 .
CASSLKERRAWNQETQYF TGTGCCAGCAGCTTAAAGGAAAGGAGGGCCTGGAATCAAGAGACCCAGTACTTC TRBV7-3 . TRBJ2-5 .
CASSIGQGLPYSNQPQHF TGTGCCAGCAGTATCGGACAGGGGCTACCTTATAGCAATCAGCCCCAGCATTTT TRBV6-5 few TRBJ1-5 TRBD1
CASSPPPGNSPLHF TGTGCCAGCTCACCACCGCCAGGGAATTCACCCCTCCACTTT TRBV18 once TRBJ1-6 .
CASSLALAGEVNEQFF TGCGCCAGCAGCTTGGCCCTAGCGGGGGAAGTAAATGAGCAGTTCTTC TRBV5-1 . TRBJ2-1 TRBD2
CASSLGPASVTGELFF TGCGCCAGCAGCTTGGGGCCAGCTTCGGTCACCGGGGAGCTGTTTTTT TRBV5-1 many TRBJ2-2 .
CASSAGPLLYEQYF TGTGCCAGCAGTGCGGGACCGCTACTCTACGAGCAGTACTTC TRBV6-1 . TRBJ2-7 .
CASSYGAGVGTDTQYF TGTGCCAGCAGTTACGGAGCGGGAGTTGGAACAGATACGCAGTATTTT TRBV6-5 few TRBJ2-3 TRBD2
CASSLNPQGRDTEAFF TGTGCCAGCAGCCTCAACCCACAGGGGAGGGACACTGAAGCTTTCTTT TRBV9 few TRBJ1-1 TRBD1
CASSWVGLAGGTDTQYF TGTGCCAGCAGCTGGGTCGGACTAGCGGGAGGGACAGATACGCAGTATTTT TRBV7-6 few TRBJ2-3 TRBD2
CASSGGRRDTQYF TGTGCCAGCAGTGGGGGGCGGAGGGATACGCAGTATTTT TRBV12-3/TRBV12-4 few TRBJ2-3 .
CSATRDGVYYEQYF TGCAGTGCTACCCGGGACGGGGTTTACTACGAGCAGTACTTC TRBV20-1 . TRBJ2-7 .
CASSRSSGPEAFF TGTGCCAGCAGCCGCTCGTCAGGGCCTGAAGCTTTCTTT TRBV3-1 few TRBJ1-1 .
CASSYHQPGLAGVANGNEQFF TGTGCCAGCAGTTACCACCAACCGGGACTAGCGGGTGTTGCCAACGGCAATGAGCAGTTCTTC TRBV6-2/TRBV6-3 . TRBJ2-1 TRBD2
CASTTSALETQYF TGTGCCAGCACGACTAGCGCCTTGGAGACCCAGTACTTC TRBV7-2 once TRBJ2-5 TRBD2
CATSRRTSGFSYEQYF TGTGCCACCAGCCGGCGGACTAGCGGTTTCTCCTACGAGCAGTACTTC TRBV15 many TRBJ2-7 TRBD2
CASSPGLAGAQEPEQFF TGTGCCAGCAGTCCGGGACTAGCGGGAGCCCAGGAGCCTGAGCAGTTCTTC TRBV12-3/TRBV12-4 few TRBJ2-1 TRBD2
CASSYPGQLTQYF TGTGCCAGCAGTTACCCGGGACAGTTGACCCAGTACTTC TRBV6-6 few TRBJ2-5 TRBD1
CSVEGRGYTF TGCAGCGTTGAAGGAAGGGGCTACACCTTC TRBV29-1 once TRBJ1-2 .
CASSSLRVGGELFF TGTGCCAGCAGTTCCCTTCGGGTAGGGGGGGAGCTGTTTTTT TRBV25-1 few TRBJ2-2 .
CASSFQLGRQFF TGTGCCAGCAGTTTTCAGCTAGGCAGGCAGTTCTTC TRBV27 . TRBJ2-1 .
CAINLVRTGRDSGANVLTF TGTGCCATCAATCTGGTCCGGACAGGGAGGGACTCTGGGGCCAACGTCCTGACTTTC TRBV10-3 many TRBJ2-6 .
CASSLSAGVRNTGELFF TGTGCCAGCAGTTTATCTGCGGGAGTACGCAACACCGGGGAGCTGTTTTTT TRBV27 many TRBJ2-2 TRBD2
CASSFVRLADTQYF TGTGCCAGCAGCTTCGTGAGGTTGGCGGATACGCAGTATTTT TRBV7-3 . TRBJ2-3 .
CATSRTGKSRAFF TGTGCCACCAGCAGAACAGGGAAGTCTCGGGCTTTCTTT TRBV15 few TRBJ1-1 .
CASSFTLSSYNEQFF TGTGCCAGCAGCTTTACACTAAGCTCCTACAATGAGCAGTTCTTC TRBV5-4 few TRBJ2-1 .